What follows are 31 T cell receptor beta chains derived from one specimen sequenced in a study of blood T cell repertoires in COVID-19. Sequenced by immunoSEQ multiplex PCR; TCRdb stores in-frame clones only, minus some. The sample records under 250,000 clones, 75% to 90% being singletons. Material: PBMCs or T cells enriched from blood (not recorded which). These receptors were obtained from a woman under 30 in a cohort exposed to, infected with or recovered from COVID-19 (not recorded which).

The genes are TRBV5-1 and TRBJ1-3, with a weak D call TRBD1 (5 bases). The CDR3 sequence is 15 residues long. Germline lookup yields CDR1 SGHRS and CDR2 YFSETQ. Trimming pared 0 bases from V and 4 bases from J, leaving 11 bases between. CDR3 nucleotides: TGCGCCAGCAGCTTGGCCGTGGGGCCCGGAAACACCATATATTTT. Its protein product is CASSLAVGPGNTIYF. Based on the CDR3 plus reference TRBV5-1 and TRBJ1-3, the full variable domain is KAGVTQTPRYLIKTRGQQVTLSCSPISGHRSVSWYQQTPGQGLQFLFEYFSETQRNKGNFPGRFSGRQFSNSRSEMNVSTLELGDSALYLCASSLAVGPGNTIYFGEGSWLTVV.

The CDR3 sequence: CASSLGGGDEQFF. CDR3 DNA: TGCGCCAGCAGCTTGGGCGGGGGCGATGAGCAGTTCTTC. The chain links TRBV5-1 to TRBJ2-1, with TRBD2 as a possible D gene (7 bases). This CDR3 is built from 13 residues. The V gene's germline CDR1 is SGHRS and CDR2 YFSETQ. The V gene lost 0 bases and the J gene lost 8 bases, with 9 bases spanning the gap.

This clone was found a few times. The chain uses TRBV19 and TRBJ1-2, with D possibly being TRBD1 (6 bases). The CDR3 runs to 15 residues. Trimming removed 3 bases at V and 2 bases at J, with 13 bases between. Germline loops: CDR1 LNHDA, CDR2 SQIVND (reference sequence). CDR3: CASSIGGAENYGYTF. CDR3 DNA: TGTGCCAGTAGTATTGGGGGGGCAGAGAACTATGGCTACACCTTC. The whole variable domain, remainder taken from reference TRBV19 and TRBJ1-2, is DGGITQSPKYLFRKEGQNVTLSCEQNLNHDAMYWYRQDPGQGLRLIYYSQIVNDFQKGDIAEGYSVSREKKESFPLTVTSAQKNPTAFYLCASSIGGAENYGYTFGSGTRLTVV.

The CDR3 sequence is CASSPRRASSLSHEQFF. CDR3 coding DNA: TGTGCCAGTAGTCCCAGGCGCGCTAGCTCTCTGAGCCATGAGCAGTTCTTC. The rearrangement links TRBV19 to TRBJ2-1, with D possibly matching TRBD2 (5 bases). Germline values: CDR1 LNHDA, CDR2 SQIVND (reference sequence). The CDR3 is made up of 17 amino acids. The germline V and J ends were trimmed by 5 bases and 8 bases, with 25 bases remaining between them. Supplemented by reference TRBV19 and TRBJ2-1, the full variable domain reads DGGITQSPKYLFRKEGQNVTLSCEQNLNHDAMYWYRQDPGQGLRLIYYSQIVNDFQKGDIAEGYSVSREKKESFPLTVTSAQKNPTAFYLCASSPRRASSLSHEQFFGPGTRLTVL.

CDR3 DNA: TGCGCCAGCAGCTTGGCCGGGACAGGGGGCGGACAGCCCCAGCATTTT. Translated: CASSLAGTGGGQPQHF. The gene calls are TRBV5-1 and TRBJ1-5; 12 nucleotides line up with TRBD1. After removal of 0 bases from V and 7 bases from J, the junction contained 5 bases not matched to a gene. Per the germline V gene, CDR1 is SGHRS and CDR2 is YFSETQ. This CDR3 is 16 amino acids long.

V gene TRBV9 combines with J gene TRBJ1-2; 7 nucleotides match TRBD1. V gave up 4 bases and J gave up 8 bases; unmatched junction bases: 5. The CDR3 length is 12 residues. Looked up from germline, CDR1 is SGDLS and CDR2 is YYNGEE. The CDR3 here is CASSPDRDGYTF. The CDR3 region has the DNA TGTGCCAGCAGCCCTGACAGGGACGGCTACACCTTC.

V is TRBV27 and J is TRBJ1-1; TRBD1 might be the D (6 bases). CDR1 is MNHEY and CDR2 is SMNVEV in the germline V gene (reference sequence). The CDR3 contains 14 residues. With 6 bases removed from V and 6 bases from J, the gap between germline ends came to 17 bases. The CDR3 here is CASSFRGASAEAFF. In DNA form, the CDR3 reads TGTGCCAGCAGCTTCAGGGGTGCCTCCGCTGAAGCTTTCTTT.

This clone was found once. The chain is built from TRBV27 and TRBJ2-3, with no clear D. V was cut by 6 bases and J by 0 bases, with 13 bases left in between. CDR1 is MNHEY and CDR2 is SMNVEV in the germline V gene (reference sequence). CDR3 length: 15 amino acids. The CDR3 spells CASSSQITSTDTQYF. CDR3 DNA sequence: TGTGCCAGCAGCTCCCAAATTACTAGCACAGATACGCAGTATTTT.

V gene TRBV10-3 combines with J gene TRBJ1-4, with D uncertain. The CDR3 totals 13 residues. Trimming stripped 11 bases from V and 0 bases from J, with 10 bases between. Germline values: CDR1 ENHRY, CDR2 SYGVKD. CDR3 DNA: TGTGCCCCCACGGTCCCAACTAATGAAAAACTGTTTTTT. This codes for CAPTVPTNEKLFF.

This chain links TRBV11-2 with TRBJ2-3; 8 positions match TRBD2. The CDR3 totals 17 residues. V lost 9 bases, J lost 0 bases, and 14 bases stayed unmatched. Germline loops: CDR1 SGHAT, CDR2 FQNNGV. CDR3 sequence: CASFDRLGGGSTDTQYF. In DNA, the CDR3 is TGTGCCAGTTTCGACCGTCTAGGCGGGGGGAGCACAGATACGCAGTATTTT.

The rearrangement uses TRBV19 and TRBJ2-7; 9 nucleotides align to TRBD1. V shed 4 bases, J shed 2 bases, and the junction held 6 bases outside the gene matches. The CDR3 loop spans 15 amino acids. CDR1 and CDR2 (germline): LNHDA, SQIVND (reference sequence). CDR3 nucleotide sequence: TGTGCCAGTAGTAGACAGGGACAGGGAACCTACGAGCAGTACTTC. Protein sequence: CASSRQGQGTYEQYF.

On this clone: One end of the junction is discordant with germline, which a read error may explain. The CDR3 DNA reads TGTGCCAGCGAACCGACAGGGGGCTCCAACAATGAGCAGTTCTTC. Translated, it gives CASEPTGGSNNEQFF. The J gene is TRBJ2-1, the V gene TRBV5-5; TRBD1 aligns across 10 bases. This CDR3 is 15 amino acids long. Germline CDR1 is SGHKS and CDR2 is YYEKEE (reference sequence).

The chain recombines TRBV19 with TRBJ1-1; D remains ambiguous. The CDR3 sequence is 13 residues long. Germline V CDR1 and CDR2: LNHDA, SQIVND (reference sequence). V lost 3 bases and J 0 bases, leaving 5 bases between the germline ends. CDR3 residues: CASSMPVNTEAFF. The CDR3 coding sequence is TGTGCCAGTAGTATGCCGGTGAACACTGAAGCTTTCTTT.

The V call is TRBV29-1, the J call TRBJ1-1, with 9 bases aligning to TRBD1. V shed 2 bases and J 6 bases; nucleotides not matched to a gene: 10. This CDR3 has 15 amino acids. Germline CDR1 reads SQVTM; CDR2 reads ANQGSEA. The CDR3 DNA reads TGCAGCGTTGAAATCGGGGACAGGGTTTCTTCTGAAGCTTTCTTT. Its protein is CSVEIGDRVSSEAFF.

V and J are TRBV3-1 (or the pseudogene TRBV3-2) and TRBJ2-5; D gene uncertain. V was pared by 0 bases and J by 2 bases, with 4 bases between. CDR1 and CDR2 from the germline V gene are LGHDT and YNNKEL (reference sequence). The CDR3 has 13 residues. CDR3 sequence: CASSQDTQETQYF. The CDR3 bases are TGTGCCAGCAGCCAAGACACACAAGAGACCCAGTACTTC.

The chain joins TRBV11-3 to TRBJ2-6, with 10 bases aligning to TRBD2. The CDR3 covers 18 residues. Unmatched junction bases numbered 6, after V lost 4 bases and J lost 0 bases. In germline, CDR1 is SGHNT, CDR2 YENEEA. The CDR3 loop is CASSSPSGSTSGANVLTF. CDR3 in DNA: TGTGCCAGCAGCTCCCCTAGCGGGAGTACCTCTGGGGCCAACGTCCTGACTTTC.

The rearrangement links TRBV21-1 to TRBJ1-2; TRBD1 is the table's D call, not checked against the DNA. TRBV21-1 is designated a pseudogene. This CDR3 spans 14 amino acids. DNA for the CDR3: TGTGCCAGCAGCAAATCCCAGGGTACCTATGGCTACACCTTC. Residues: CASSKSQGTYGYTF.

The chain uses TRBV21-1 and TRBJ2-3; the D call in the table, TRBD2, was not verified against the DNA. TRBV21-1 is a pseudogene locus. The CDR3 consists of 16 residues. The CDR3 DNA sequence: TGTGCCAGCCCTCACGGGGGGGGCCGTAGCACAGATACGCAGTATTTT. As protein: CASPHGGGRSTDTQYF.

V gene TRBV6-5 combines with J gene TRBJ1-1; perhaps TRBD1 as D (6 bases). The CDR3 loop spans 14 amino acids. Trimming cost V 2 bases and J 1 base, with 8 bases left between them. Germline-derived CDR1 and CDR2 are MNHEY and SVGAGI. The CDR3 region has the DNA TGTGCCAGCAGTTACGAGACAGGGAACACTGAAGCTTTCTTT. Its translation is CASSYETGNTEAFF.

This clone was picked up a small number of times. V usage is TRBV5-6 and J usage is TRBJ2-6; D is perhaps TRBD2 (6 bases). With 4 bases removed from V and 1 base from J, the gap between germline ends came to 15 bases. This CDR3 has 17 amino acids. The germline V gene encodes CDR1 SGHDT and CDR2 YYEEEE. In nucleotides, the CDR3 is TGTGCCAGCAGCACCCTATTACGGGGGTCTGGGGCCAACGTCCTGACTTTC. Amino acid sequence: CASSTLLRGSGANVLTF.

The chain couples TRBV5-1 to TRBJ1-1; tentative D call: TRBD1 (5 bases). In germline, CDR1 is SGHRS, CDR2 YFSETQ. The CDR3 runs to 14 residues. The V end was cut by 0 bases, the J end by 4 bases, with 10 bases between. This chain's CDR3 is CASSLDRRSTEAFF. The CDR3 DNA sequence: TGCGCCAGCAGCTTGGACAGGCGGTCCACTGAAGCTTTCTTT.

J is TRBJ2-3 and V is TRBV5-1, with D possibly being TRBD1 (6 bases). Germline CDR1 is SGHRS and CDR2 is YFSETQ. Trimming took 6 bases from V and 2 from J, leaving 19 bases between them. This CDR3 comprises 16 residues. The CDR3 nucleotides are TGCGCCAGCACCCTAACTCTGGGACATTCCACAGATACGCAGTATTTT. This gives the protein CASTLTLGHSTDTQYF.

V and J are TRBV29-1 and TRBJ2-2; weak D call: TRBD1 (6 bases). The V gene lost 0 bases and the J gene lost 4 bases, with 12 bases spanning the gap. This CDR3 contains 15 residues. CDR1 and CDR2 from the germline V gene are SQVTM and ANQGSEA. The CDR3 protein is CSVEDQGGTTGELFF. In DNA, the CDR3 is TGCAGCGTTGAAGATCAAGGGGGTACCACCGGGGAGCTGTTTTTT.

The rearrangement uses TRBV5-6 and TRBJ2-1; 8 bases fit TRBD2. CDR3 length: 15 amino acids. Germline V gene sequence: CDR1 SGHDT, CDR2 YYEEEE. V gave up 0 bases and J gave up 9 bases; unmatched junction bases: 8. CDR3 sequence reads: CASSLASGGPFEQFF. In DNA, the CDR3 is TGTGCCAGCAGCTTGGCCTCGGGAGGGCCGTTTGAGCAGTTCTTC.

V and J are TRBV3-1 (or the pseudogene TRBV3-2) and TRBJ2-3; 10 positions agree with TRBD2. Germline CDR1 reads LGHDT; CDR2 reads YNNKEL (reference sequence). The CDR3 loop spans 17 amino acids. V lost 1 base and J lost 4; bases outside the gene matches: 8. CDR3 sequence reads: CASSQAHSGGPADTQYF. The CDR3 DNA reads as TGTGCCAGCAGCCAAGCCCATAGCGGGGGGCCGGCAGATACGCAGTATTTT.

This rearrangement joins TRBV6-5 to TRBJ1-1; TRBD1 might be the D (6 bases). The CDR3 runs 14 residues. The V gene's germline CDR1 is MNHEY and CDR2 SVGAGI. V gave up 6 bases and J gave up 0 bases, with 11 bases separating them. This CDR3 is CASSLGHLNTEAFF. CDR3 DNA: TGTGCCAGCAGCCTGGGACACTTGAACACTGAAGCTTTCTTT.

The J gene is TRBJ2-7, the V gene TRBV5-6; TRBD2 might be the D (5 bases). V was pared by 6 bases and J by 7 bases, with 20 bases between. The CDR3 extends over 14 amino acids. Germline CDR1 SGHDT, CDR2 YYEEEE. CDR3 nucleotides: TGTGCCAGCATCAATTGGGCCCTCCCGGGAGAGCAGTACTTC. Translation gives CASINWALPGEQYF.

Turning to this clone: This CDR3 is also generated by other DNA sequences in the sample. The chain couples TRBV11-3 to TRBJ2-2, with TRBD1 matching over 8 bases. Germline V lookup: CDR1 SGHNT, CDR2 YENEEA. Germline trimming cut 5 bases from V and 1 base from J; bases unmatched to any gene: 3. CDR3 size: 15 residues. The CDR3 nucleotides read TGTGCCAGCAGCCCAGGACAGGGGAACACCGGGGAGCTGTTTTTT. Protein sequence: CASSPGQGNTGELFF.

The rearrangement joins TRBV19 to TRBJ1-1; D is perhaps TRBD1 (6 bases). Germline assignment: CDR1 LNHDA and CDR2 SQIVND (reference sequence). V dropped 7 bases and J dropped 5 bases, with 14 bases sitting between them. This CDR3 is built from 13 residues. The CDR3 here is CASNTGQGTEAFF. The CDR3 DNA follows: TGTGCCAGTAACACGGGGCAGGGGACTGAAGCTTTCTTT.

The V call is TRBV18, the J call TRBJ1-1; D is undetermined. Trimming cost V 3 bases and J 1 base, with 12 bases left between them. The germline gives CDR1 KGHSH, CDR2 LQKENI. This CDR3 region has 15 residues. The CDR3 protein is CASSPRGGANTEAFF. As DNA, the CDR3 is TGTGCCAGCTCACCGCGTGGCGGCGCGAACACTGAAGCTTTCTTT.

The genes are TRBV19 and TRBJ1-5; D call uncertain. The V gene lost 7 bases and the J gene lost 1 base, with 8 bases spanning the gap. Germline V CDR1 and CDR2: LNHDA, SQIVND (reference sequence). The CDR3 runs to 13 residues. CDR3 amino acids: CASTLASNQPQHF. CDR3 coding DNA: TGTGCCAGTACGCTAGCCAGCAATCAGCCCCAGCATTTT.